Included here is one T cell receptor (beta chain) sequence, with context. Its target is unknown. This sample is drawn from a study of cytomegalovirus exposure and HLA in healthy donors. The study, taken as a whole, reports: Later on, a genetic analysis was performed. It linked a missense variant in DCLRE1C with V- and J-gene trimming of TCR beta.

Germline lookup yields CDR1 GTSNPN and CDR2 SVGIG (reference sequence). V lost 0 bases and J 4 bases, leaving 22 bases between the germline ends. The CDR3 has 19 residues. Primers for the PCR totalled 60 Vbeta and 13 Jbeta. Profiled with immunoSEQ multiplex PCR; TCRdb holds only in-frame clones, not every one. Across fewer than 150,000 clones, the top ten clones capture 3.6% of the sample. The V gene is TRBV30, the J gene TRBJ2-6; the D gene is possibly TRBD1 (6 bases). Sequencing was performed on PBMCs. The TCR was taken from a man younger than 35 in good health and CMV-seronegative. CDR3 residues: CAWSVVGTPSLYGANVLTF. Here the CDR3 DNA reads TGTGCCTGGAGTGTTGTGGGGACACCTTCTCTCTACGGGGCCAACGTCCTGACTTTC.